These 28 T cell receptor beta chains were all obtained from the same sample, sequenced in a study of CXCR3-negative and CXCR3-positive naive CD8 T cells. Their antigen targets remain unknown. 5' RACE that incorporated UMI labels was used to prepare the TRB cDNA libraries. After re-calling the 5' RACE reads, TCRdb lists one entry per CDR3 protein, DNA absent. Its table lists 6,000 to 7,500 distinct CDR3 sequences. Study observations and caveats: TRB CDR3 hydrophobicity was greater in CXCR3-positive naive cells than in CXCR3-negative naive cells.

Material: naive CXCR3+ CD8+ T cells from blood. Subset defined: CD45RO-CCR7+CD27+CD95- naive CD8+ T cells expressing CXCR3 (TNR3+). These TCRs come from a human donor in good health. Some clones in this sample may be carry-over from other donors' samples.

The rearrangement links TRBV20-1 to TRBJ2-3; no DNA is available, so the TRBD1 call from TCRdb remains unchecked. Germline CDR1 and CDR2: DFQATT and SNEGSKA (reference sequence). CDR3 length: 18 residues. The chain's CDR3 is CSARDLASGGRSTDTQYF.

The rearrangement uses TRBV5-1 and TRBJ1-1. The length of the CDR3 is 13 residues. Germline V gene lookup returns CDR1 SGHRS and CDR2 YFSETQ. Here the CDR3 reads CASSYRQNTEAFF.

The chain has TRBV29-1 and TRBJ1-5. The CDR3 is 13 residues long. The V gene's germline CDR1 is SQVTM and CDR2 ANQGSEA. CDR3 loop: CSVVLGEGQPQHF.

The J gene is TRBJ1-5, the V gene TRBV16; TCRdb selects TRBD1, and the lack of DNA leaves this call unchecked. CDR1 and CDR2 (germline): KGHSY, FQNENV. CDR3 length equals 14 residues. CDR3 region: CASSLRQGYQPQHF. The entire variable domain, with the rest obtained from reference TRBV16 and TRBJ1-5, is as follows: GEEVAQTPKHLVRGEGQKAKLYCAPIKGHSYVFWYQQVLKNEFKFLISFQNENVFDETGMPKERFSAKCLPNSPCSLEIQATKLEDSAVYFCASSLRQGYQPQHFGDGTRLSIL.

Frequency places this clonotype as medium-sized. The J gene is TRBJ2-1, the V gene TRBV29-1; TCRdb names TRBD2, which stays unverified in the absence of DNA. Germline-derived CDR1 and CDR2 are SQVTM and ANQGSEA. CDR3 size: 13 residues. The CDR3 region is CSVDGGNGNEQFF.

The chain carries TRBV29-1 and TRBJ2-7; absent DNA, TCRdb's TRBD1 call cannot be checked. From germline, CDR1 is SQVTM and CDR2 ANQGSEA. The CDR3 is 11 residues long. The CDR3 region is CSVGQEYEQYF.

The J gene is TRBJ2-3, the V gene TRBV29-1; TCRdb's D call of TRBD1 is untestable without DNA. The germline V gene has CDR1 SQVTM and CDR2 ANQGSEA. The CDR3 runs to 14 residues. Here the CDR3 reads CSVEGGPGTDTQYF.

The CDR3 is CASSLARDGAYEQYF. V and J are TRBV28 and TRBJ2-7; TCRdb's D gene call, TRBD1, goes unchecked for lack of DNA. The CDR3 has 15 residues. In germline, CDR1 is MDHEN, CDR2 SYDVKM.

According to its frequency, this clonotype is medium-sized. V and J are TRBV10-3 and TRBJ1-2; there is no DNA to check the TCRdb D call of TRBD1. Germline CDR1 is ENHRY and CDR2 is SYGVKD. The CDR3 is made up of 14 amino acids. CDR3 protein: CAISPGQLNYGYTF.

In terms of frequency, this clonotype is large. The CDR3 here is CASSPGQTYEQYF. This chain links TRBV7-9 with TRBJ2-7; TCRdb names TRBD1, which stays unverified in the absence of DNA. The CDR3 consists of 13 residues. Germline CDR1 and CDR2: SEHNR and FQNEAQ (reference sequence).

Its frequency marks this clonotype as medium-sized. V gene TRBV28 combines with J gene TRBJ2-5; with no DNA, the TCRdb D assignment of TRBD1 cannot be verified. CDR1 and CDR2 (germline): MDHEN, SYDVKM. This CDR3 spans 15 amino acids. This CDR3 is CASRIIRDLKETQYF.

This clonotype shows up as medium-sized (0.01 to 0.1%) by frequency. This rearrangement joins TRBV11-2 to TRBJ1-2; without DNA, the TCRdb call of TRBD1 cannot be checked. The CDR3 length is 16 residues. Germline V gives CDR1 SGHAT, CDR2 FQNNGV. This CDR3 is CASSSDGQAPLRGYTF.

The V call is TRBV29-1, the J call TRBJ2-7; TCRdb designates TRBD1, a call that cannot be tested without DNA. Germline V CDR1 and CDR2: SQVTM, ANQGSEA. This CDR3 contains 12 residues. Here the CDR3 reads CSVESGEYEQYF.

CDR3 loop: CASSWGTSGAYNEQFF. The chain recombines TRBV13 with TRBJ2-1; TCRdb returns TRBD2, unconfirmable since there is no DNA. Germline assignment: CDR1 PRHDT and CDR2 FYEKMQ (reference sequence). The CDR3 has 16 amino acids. The full variable domain, rest sourced from reference TRBV13 and TRBJ2-1, is AAGVIQSPRHLIKEKRETATLKCYPIPRHDTVYWYQQGPGQDPQFLISFYEKMQSDKGSIPDRFSAQQFSDYHSELNMSSLELGDSALYFCASSWGTSGAYNEQFFGPGTRLTVL.

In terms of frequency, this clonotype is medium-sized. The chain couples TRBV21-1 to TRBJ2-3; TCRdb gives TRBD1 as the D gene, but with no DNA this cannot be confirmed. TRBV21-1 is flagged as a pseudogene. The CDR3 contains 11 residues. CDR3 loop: CASSETGRQYF.

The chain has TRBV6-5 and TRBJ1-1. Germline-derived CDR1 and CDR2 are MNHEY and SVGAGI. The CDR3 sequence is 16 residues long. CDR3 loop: CASSYSQVVGMTEAFF.

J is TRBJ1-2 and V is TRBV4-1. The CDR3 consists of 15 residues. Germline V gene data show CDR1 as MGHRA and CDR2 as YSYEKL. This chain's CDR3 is CASSQDIIWRDGYTF.

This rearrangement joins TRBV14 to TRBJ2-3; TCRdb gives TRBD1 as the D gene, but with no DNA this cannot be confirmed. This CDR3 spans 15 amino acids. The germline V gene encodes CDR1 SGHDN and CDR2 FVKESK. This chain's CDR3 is CASSPDRGRTDTQYF.

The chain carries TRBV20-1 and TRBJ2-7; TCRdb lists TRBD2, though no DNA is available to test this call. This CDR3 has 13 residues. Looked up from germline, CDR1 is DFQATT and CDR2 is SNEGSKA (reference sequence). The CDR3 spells CSASWRYPYEQYF.

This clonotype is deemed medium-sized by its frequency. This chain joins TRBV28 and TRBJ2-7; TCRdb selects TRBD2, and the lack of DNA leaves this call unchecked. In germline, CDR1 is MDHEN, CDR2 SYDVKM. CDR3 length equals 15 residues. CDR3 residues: CASTSVAGGIYEQYF.

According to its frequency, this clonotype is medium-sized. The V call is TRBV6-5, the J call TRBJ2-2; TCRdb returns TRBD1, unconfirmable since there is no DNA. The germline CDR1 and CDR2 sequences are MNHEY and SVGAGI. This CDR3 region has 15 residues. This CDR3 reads CASSYGTGGTGELFF.

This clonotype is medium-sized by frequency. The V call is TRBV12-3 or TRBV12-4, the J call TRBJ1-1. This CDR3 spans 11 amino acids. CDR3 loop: CASSMAVEAFF.

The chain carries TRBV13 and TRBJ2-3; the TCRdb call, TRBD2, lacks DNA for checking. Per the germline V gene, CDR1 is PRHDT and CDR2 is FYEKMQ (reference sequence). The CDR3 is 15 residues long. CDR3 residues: CASRPTSGGTDTQYF. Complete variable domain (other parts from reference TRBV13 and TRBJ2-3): AAGVIQSPRHLIKEKRETATLKCYPIPRHDTVYWYQQGPGQDPQFLISFYEKMQSDKGSIPDRFSAQQFSDYHSELNMSSLELGDSALYFCASRPTSGGTDTQYFGPGTRLTVL.

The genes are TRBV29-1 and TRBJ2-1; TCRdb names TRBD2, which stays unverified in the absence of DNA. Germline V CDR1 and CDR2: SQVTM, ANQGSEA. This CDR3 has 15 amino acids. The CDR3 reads CSVEDLGLEYNEQFF.

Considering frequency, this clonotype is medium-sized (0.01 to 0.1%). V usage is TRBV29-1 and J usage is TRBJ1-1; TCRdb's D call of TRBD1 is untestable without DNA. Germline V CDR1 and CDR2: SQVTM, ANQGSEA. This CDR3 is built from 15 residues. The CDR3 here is CSVEVRQGLNTEAFF.

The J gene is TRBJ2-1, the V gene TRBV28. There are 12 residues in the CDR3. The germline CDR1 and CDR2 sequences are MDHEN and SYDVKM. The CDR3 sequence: CASSPSGNEQFF.

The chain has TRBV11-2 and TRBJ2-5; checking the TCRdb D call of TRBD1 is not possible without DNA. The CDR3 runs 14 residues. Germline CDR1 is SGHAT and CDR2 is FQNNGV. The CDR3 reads CASSLAGTQETQYF.

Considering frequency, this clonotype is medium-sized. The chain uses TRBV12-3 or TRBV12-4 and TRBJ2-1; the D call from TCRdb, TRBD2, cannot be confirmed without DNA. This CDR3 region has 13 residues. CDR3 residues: CASSPGTLNEQFF.